The 3 T cell receptor beta chains below were found in one sample sequenced in a study of blood T cell repertoires in COVID-19. Generated by immunoSEQ multiplex PCR, the TCRdb table keeps only in-frame clones and is missing some. The sample lists 150,000 to 200,000 clones; around 87% were seen once. The sequenced sample consisted of peripheral blood. The receptors derive from a woman aged 25-40 years with active or convalescent COVID-19.

The chain uses TRBV24-1 and TRBJ2-5, with TRBD1 matching 9 bases. The CDR3 covers 15 residues. V lost 4 bases and J lost 3; bases outside the gene matches: 5. Germline lookup yields CDR1 KGHDR and CDR2 SFDVKD. The CDR3 coding sequence is TGTGCCACCAGTGACCGAAGGACAGGGGAAGAGACCCAGTACTTC. It translates to CATSDRRTGEETQYF.

The genes are TRBV19 and TRBJ1-5, with 9 bases identical to TRBD1. CDR3 length equals 17 residues. The germline V gene has CDR1 LNHDA and CDR2 SQIVND (reference sequence). V lost 7 bases and J lost 2; bases outside the gene matches: 12. The CDR3 coding sequence is TGTGCCAGTAATTGGGGACAGGGCCGTGGGGGCAATCAGCCCCAGCATTTT. As protein: CASNWGQGRGGNQPQHF. Full variable domain (rest looked up from reference TRBV19 and TRBJ1-5): DGGITQSPKYLFRKEGQNVTLSCEQNLNHDAMYWYRQDPGQGLRLIYYSQIVNDFQKGDIAEGYSVSREKKESFPLTVTSAQKNPTAFYLCASNWGQGRGGNQPQHFGDGTRLSIL.

This chain links TRBV6-6 with TRBJ1-2, with D possibly matching TRBD1 (6 bases). CDR3 length: 16 residues. V was pared by 5 bases and J by 4 bases, with 20 bases between. Germline V gene lookup returns CDR1 MNHNY and CDR2 SVGAGI (reference sequence). As DNA, the CDR3 is TGTGCCAGCAGTCTACGGACAGTAGCCTTTCCCTATGGCTACACCTTC. Translated, it gives CASSLRTVAFPYGYTF.